Presented here are 16 T cell receptor beta chains from one specimen sequenced in a study of shared clonotypes between healthy human individuals. The protocol was immunoSEQ multiplex PCR, while the TCRdb copy is restricted to in-frame clones and leaves out a portion. Here the sample spans about 2,100,000 clones, roughly 91% being singletons. CD45RO-negative, CCR7-selected cells formed the naive CD8 fraction, which excluded terminally differentiated effector memory CD45RA+ cells. The specimen was naive CD8+ T cells from PBMCs. The receptor set was obtained from a man between 18 and 35 years old in good health. Some clones in this sample may be carry-over from other donors' samples.

The genes are TRBV28 and TRBJ1-3, with a possible D match to TRBD1 (5 bases). Germline CDR1 MDHEN, CDR2 SYDVKM. The CDR3 covers 14 residues. V was pared by 6 bases and J by 2 bases, with 11 bases between. CDR3 residues: CASSWGGTGNTIYF. The CDR3 DNA reads TGTGCCAGCAGCTGGGGGGGAACTGGAAACACCATATATTTT.

This rearrangement joins TRBV28 to TRBJ2-7; 8 nucleotides match TRBD2. The CDR3 contains 17 residues. J was trimmed by 0 bases and V by 5 bases; bases with no gene match: 12. The germline V gene has CDR1 MDHEN and CDR2 SYDVKM. The CDR3, as DNA: TGTGCCAGCAGTCCCTTAGCGGGGACTCCATCCTCCTACGAGCAGTACTTC. Translation gives CASSPLAGTPSSYEQYF.

J is TRBJ2-6 and V is TRBV9; maybe TRBD1 (6 bases). Trimming took 0 bases from V and 2 from J, leaving 6 bases between them. The CDR3 runs 15 residues. CDR1 and CDR2 (germline): SGDLS, YYNGEE. CDR3 amino acids: CASSVGDTGANVLTF. For the CDR3, the DNA is TGTGCCAGCAGCGTAGGGGACACTGGGGCCAACGTCCTGACTTTC. Combining the CDR3 with reference TRBV9 and TRBJ2-6 gives the whole variable domain DSGVTQTPKHLITATGQRVTLRCSPRSGDLSVYWYQQSLDQGLQFLIQYYNGEERAKGNILERFSAQQFPDLHSELNLSSLELGDSALYFCASSVGDTGANVLTFGAGSRLTVL.

The chain links TRBV27 to TRBJ1-2; 7 bases align to TRBD1. Trimming cost V 5 bases and J 3 bases; bases outside gene matches: 12. From germline, CDR1 is MNHEY and CDR2 SMNVEV (reference sequence). CDR3 length: 16 residues. The DNA for the CDR3 is TGTGCCAGCAGTCCCCTGCTTCGTGACAGGGACTATGGCTACACCTTC. It specifies CASSPLLRDRDYGYTF.

The rearrangement joins TRBV19 to TRBJ2-3; D is perhaps TRBD2 (5 bases). Trimming took off 6 bases at V and 2 bases at J, with 15 bases between the two ends. From germline, CDR1 is LNHDA and CDR2 SQIVND (reference sequence). The CDR3 contains 15 residues. This chain's CDR3 is CASRGAELITDTQYF. As DNA, the CDR3 is TGTGCCAGTAGGGGAGCGGAGCTCATCACAGATACGCAGTATTTT.

The chain recombines TRBV11-2 with TRBJ2-7, with D uncertain. The CDR3 sequence is 15 residues long. Germline V gives CDR1 SGHAT, CDR2 FQNNGV. The germline V and J ends were trimmed by 5 bases and 4 bases, with 18 bases remaining between them. CDR3 DNA: TGTGCCAGCAGCCCCGGTAGGCTAGAGCGATACGAGCAGTACTTC. Translated: CASSPGRLERYEQYF.

The CDR3: CAWSNRGGDQPQHF. The CDR3 DNA reads TGTGCCTGGAGTAATAGGGGCGGAGATCAGCCCCAGCATTTT. The gene calls are TRBV30 and TRBJ1-5, with D maybe TRBD1 (5 bases). The CDR3 consists of 14 residues. Trimming removed 2 bases at V and 5 bases at J, with 13 bases between. The germline V gene encodes CDR1 GTSNPN and CDR2 SVGIG (reference sequence).

V is TRBV5-1 and J is TRBJ2-1; D may be TRBD1 (5 bases). Germline-derived CDR1 and CDR2 are SGHRS and YFSETQ. The CDR3 extends over 15 amino acids. V was trimmed by 0 bases and J by 0 bases, leaving 7 bases between them. CDR3 sequence: CASSLARGSYNEQFF. CDR3 DNA sequence: TGCGCCAGCAGCTTGGCAAGGGGCTCCTACAATGAGCAGTTCTTC.

The rearrangement links TRBV11-3 to TRBJ1-1; D gene unclear. CDR1 is SGHNT and CDR2 is YENEEA in the germline V gene. The V end was cut by 5 bases, the J end by 2 bases, with 9 bases between. This CDR3 comprises 13 residues. The CDR3 DNA reads as TGTGCCAGCAGCCGGGGAATAAACACTGAAGCTTTCTTT. Translating it yields CASSRGINTEAFF.

The chain uses TRBV7-9 and TRBJ2-3, with D maybe TRBD2 (6 bases). This CDR3 is 14 amino acids long. Trimming stripped 6 bases from V and 6 bases from J, with 16 bases between. The V gene's germline CDR1 is SEHNR and CDR2 FQNEAQ (reference sequence). The CDR3 region is CASSLVERADTQYF. In nucleotides, the CDR3 is TGTGCCAGCAGTCTAGTGGAGCGGGCCGATACGCAGTATTTT.

Comments on this clone: Other DNA variants within this sample encode the same CDR3. The rearrangement links TRBV4-3 to TRBJ2-1; D gene unclear. The V gene lost 5 bases and the J gene lost 4 bases, with 12 bases spanning the gap. The germline V gene encodes CDR1 LGHNA and CDR2 YSLEER. The CDR3 loop spans 14 amino acids. DNA for the CDR3: TGCGCCAGCAGCATAGGGCAGGCATACAATGAGCAGTTCTTC. Translated: CASSIGQAYNEQFF.

The chain employs TRBV6-1 and TRBJ2-7, with TRBD2 as a possible D gene (7 bases). The CDR3 length is 16 residues. With 1 base removed from V and 3 bases from J, the gap between germline ends came to 16 bases. Germline V gene sequence: CDR1 MNHNS, CDR2 SASEGT. The CDR3: CASSEVGGLSVYEQYF. In DNA form, the CDR3 reads TGTGCCAGCAGTGAAGTGGGGGGGCTAAGTGTCTACGAGCAGTACTTC.

The genes are TRBV5-6 and TRBJ2-7, with D unresolved. With 1 base removed from V and 0 bases from J, the gap between germline ends came to 5 bases. Germline CDR1 and CDR2: SGHDT and YYEEEE. There are 13 residues in the CDR3. DNA of the CDR3: TGTGCCAGCAGCTTGATGAACTCCTACGAGCAGTACTTC. It codes for CASSLMNSYEQYF. The whole variable domain, filled in from reference TRBV5-6 and TRBJ2-7, reads DAGVTQSPTHLIKTRGQQVTLRCSPKSGHDTVSWYQQALGQGPQFIFQYYEEEERQRGNFPDRFSGHQFPNYSSELNVNALLLGDSALYLCASSLMNSYEQYFGPGTRLTVT.

This clone was seen a single time. The chain recombines TRBV9 with TRBJ1-4, with a tentative D call TRBD1 (5 bases). V was shortened by 4 bases and J by 1 base, with 11 bases between the two germline ends. Per the germline V gene, CDR1 is SGDLS and CDR2 is YYNGEE. This CDR3 region has 15 residues. In nucleotides, the CDR3 is TGTGCCAGCAGCTCCTCGGGGCGAACTAATGAAAAACTGTTTTTT. This codes for CASSSSGRTNEKLFF.

The CDR3 DNA sequence: TGTGCCAGCAGCGTAGAAGGGACTAGCGGCACAGATACGCAGTATTTT. Its protein product is CASSVEGTSGTDTQYF. This chain uses TRBV9 with TRBJ2-3; 10 nucleotides match TRBD2. There are 16 residues in the CDR3. The germline CDR1 and CDR2 sequences are SGDLS and YYNGEE. The J segment lost 1 base and the V segment lost 0 bases, leaving 2 bases of the junction unmatched.

V gene TRBV29-1 combines with J gene TRBJ1-2; TRBD1 aligns across 8 bases. The V and J ends lost 7 bases and 3 bases, in that order; junction bases with no gene match: 7. The V gene's germline CDR1 is SQVTM and CDR2 ANQGSEA. CDR3 length: 13 residues. CDR3 in amino acids: CSARTGRDYGYTF. The CDR3 bases are TGCAGCGCCCGGACAGGGAGGGACTATGGCTACACCTTC.